Listed here are 4 T cell receptor beta chains from one sample, sequenced in a study of shared clonotypes between healthy human individuals. Using immunoSEQ multiplex PCR, the repertoire was profiled, and TCRdb retains in-frame clones only, with some absent. This table holds approximately 1,500,000 clones, roughly 98% found once. Sequencing used naive CD4+ T cells sorted from blood. Subset given: CD45RA+ positively selected. The receptor set was obtained from a man aged 30-40 years in good health.

The chain is built from TRBV7-3 and TRBJ2-7, with 10 bases that match TRBD2. This CDR3 region has 14 residues. Germline lookup yields CDR1 SGHTA and CDR2 FQGTGA. J gave up 4 bases and V 2 bases, and 2 bases lay outside the gene matches. The CDR3 DNA sequence: TGTGCCAGCAGCTTATTAGCGGGAGGATACGAGCAGTACTTC. Translating it yields CASSLLAGGYEQYF.

J is TRBJ2-5 and V is TRBV10-3, with D perhaps TRBD2 (5 bases). The CDR3 consists of 13 residues. V was pared by 10 bases and J by 0 bases, with 12 bases between. Germline CDR1 and CDR2: ENHRY and SYGVKD. CDR3 sequence reads: CATGEGHQETQYF. CDR3 in DNA: TGTGCCACCGGAGAGGGCCACCAAGAGACCCAGTACTTC.

This clone was seen just once. This chain connects TRBV13 to TRBJ2-1; 7 bases are a match to TRBD2. Germline CDR1 and CDR2: PRHDT and FYEKMQ (reference sequence). Trimming took 1 base from V and 3 from J; bases not matched to a gene: 6. The CDR3 totals 16 residues. DNA of the CDR3: TGTGCCAGCAGCTTAGACAGCGGGACGAACTACAATGAGCAGTTCTTC. Amino acid sequence: CASSLDSGTNYNEQFF.

The chain carries TRBV30 and TRBJ2-1, with D maybe TRBD2 (5 bases). CDR1 and CDR2 (germline): GTSNPN, SVGIG (reference sequence). The CDR3 contains 17 residues. V was trimmed by 1 base and J by 5 bases, leaving 21 bases between them. CDR3 sequence (DNA): TGTGCCTGGAGTGGTCCGCTAAAACTAGGCCTGGACAATGAGCAGTTCTTC. Encoded protein: CAWSGPLKLGLDNEQFF.